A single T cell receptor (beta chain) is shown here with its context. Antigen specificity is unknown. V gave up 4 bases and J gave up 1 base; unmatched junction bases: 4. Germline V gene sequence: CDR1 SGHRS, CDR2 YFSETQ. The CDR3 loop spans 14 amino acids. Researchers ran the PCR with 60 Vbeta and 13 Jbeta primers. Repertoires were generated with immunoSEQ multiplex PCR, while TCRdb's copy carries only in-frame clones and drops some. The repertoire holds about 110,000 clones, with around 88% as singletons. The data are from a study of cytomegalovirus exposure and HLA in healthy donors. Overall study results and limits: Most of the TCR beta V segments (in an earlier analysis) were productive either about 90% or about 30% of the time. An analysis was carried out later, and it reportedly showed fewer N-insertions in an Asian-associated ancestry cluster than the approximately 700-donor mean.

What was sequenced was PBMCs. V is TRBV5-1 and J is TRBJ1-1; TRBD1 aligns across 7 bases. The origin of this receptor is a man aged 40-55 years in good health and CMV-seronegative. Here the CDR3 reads CASSVGQENTEAFF. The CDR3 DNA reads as TGCGCCAGCAGCGTCGGACAGGAGAACACTGAAGCTTTCTTT.